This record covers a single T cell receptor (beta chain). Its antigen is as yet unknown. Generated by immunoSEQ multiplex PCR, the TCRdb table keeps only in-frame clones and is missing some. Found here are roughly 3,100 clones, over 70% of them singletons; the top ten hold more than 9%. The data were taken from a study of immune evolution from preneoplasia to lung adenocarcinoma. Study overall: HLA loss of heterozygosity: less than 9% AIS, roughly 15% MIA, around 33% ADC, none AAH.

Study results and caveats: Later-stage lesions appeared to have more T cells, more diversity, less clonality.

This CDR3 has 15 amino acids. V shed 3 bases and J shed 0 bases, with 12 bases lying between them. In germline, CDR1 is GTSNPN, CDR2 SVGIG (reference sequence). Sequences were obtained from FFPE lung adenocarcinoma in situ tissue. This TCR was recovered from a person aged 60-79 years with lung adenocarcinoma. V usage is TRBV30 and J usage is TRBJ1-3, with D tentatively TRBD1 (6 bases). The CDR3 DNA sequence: TGTGCCTGGAGGCTTACAGGGAACTCTGGAAACACCATATATTTT. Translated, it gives CAWRLTGNSGNTIYF.